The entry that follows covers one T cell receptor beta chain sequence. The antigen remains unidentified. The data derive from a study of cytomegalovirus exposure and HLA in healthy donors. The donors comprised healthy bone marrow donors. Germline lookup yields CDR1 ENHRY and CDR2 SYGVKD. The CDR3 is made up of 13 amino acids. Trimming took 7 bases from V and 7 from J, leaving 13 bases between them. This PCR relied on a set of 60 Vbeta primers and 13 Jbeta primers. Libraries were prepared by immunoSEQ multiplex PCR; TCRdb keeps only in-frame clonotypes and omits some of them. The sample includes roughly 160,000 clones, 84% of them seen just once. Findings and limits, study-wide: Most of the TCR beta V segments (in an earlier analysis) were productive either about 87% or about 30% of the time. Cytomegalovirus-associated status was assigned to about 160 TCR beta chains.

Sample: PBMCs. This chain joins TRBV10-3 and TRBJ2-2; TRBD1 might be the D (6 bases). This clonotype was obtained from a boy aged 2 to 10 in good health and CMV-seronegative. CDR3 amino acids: CAINPAGDGELFF. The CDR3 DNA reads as TGTGCCATCAACCCCGCAGGGGACGGGGAGCTGTTTTTT.